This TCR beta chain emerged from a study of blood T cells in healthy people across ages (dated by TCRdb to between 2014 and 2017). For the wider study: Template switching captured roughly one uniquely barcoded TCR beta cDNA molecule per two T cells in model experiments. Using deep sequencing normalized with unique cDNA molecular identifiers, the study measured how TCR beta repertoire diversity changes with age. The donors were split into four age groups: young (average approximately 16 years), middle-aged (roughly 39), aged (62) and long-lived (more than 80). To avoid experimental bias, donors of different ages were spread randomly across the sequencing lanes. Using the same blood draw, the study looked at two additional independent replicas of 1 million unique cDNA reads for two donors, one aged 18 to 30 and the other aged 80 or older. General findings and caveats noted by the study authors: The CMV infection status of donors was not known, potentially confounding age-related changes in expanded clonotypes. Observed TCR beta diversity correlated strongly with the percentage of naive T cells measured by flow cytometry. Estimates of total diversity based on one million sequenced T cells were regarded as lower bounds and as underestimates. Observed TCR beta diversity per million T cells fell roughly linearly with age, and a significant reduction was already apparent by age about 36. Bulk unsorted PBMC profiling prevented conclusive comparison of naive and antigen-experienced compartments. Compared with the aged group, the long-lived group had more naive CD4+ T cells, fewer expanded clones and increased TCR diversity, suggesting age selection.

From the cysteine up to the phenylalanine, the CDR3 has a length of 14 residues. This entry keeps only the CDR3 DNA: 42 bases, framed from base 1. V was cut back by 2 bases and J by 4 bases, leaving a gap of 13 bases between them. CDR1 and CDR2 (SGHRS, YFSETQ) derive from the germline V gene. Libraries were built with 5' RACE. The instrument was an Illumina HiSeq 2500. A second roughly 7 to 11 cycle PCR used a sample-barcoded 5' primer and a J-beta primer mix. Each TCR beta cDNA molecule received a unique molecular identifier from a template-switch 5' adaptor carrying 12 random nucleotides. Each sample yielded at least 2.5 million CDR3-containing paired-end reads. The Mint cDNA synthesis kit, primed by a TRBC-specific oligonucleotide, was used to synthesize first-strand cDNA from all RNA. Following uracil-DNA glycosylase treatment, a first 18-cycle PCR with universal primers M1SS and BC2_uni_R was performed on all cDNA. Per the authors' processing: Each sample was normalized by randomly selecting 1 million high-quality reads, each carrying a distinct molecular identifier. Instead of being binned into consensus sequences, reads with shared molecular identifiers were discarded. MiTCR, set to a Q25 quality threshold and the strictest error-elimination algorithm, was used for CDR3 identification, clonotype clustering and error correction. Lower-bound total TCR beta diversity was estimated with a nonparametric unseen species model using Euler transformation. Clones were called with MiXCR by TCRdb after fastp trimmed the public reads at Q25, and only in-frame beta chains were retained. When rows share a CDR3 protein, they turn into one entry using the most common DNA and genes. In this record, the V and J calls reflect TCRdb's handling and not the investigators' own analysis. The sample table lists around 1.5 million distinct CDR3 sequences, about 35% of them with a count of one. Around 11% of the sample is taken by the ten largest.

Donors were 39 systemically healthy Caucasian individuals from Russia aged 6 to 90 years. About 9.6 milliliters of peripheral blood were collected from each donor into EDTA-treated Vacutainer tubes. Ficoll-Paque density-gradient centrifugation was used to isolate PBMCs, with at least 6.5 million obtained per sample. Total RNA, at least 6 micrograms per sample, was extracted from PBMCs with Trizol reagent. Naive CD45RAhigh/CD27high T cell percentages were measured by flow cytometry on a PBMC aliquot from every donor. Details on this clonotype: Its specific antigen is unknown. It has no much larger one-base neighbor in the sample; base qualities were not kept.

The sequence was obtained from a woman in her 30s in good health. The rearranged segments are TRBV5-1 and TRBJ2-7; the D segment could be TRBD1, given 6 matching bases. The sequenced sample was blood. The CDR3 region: CASSLGDIGYEQYF. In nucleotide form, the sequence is TGCGCCAGCAGCTTAGGGGACATCGGATACGAGCAGTACTTC.